A single sample gave rise to the 15 T cell receptor beta chains below, sequenced in a study of blood T cells in healthy people across ages. Combining a sample-barcoded 5' primer with a J-beta primer mix, a second PCR ran for roughly 7 to 12 cycles. TCRdb analysed the 5' RACE reads with MiXCR anew, one entry per CDR3 protein. Of 800,000 to 950,000 distinct CDR3 sequences in the sample, roughly 29% were seen once. In addition, the sample was reused for a study of T cells of mothers and their children.

The sequencing sample was made of blood. All receptors derive from a woman between 40 and 50 years old in good health.

The rearrangement uses TRBV7-2 and TRBJ2-5; D remains ambiguous. This CDR3 spans 14 amino acids. Germline V gene lookup returns CDR1 SGHTA and CDR2 FQGNSA. Between the trimmed V and J ends, which lost 5 bases and 11 bases, there was a span of 21 bases. In nucleotides, the CDR3 is TGTGCCAGCAGCCGATTGCAGATACGCAATGAGCAGTACTTC. Encoded protein: CASSRLQIRNEQYF.

This clonotype was observed a few times. The chain couples TRBV5-1 to TRBJ1-2; TRBD1 agrees at 9 bases. V was pared by 3 bases and J by 7 bases, with 13 bases of the junction left unmatched. Looked up from germline, CDR1 is SGHRS and CDR2 is YFSETQ. The length of the CDR3 is 16 residues. The CDR3 loop reads CASSSIRPGTGSGYTF. The CDR3 nucleotides are TGCGCCAGCAGCTCAATACGTCCCGGGACAGGGTCTGGCTACACCTTC.

The chain has TRBV3-1 and TRBJ2-3; 11 bases fit TRBD2. The V and J ends lost 3 bases and 0 bases, in that order; junction bases with no gene match: 2. Germline-derived CDR1 and CDR2 are LGHDT and YNNKEL (reference sequence). This CDR3 contains 16 residues. The CDR3 DNA reads as TGTGCCAGCAGCCAGACTAGCGGGGACAGCACAGATACGCAGTATTTT. Protein sequence: CASSQTSGDSTDTQYF.

The sample holds many counts of this clonotype. The chain couples TRBV28 to TRBJ2-5; D remains unclear. There are 12 residues in the CDR3. With 6 bases removed from V and 5 bases from J, the gap between germline ends came to 10 bases. CDR1 is MDHEN and CDR2 is SYDVKM in the germline V gene. The CDR3 DNA reads TGTGCCAGCAGCTGGGCGCGGGAGACCCAGTACTTC. Amino acids: CASSWARETQYF.

Many counts were recorded for this clonotype. The genes are TRBV28 and TRBJ2-5; tentative D call: TRBD2 (5 bases). The CDR3 loop spans 14 amino acids. CDR1 and CDR2 (germline): MDHEN, SYDVKM. V lost 6 bases to trimming and J lost 5 bases, with 16 bases between them. This CDR3 reads CASRAGVLGETQYF. CDR3 coding DNA: TGTGCCAGCAGGGCCGGGGTCTTGGGTGAGACCCAGTACTTC.

In this sample, this clonotype turned up many times. The rearrangement joins TRBV3-1 to TRBJ2-7; 8 bases map to TRBD1. The ends lost 2 bases at V and 7 bases at J; junction bases unmatched: 7. CDR1 is LGHDT, CDR2 YNNKEL, per germline (reference sequence). The CDR3 has 14 amino acids. This CDR3 is CASSQRTGLREQYF. The DNA for the CDR3 is TGTGCCAGCAGCCAAAGGACAGGGTTGAGAGAGCAGTACTTC.

The CDR3 loop reads CASSLADNSNQPQHF. The DNA for the CDR3 is TGTGCCAGCAGCTTAGCAGACAATAGCAATCAGCCCCAGCATTTT. The chain is built from TRBV7-6 and TRBJ1-5; no firm D call. This CDR3 comprises 15 residues. From germline, CDR1 is SGHVS and CDR2 FNYEAQ. V was pared by 0 bases and J by 0 bases, with 6 bases between.

This clonotype was detected ten times or more. This chain connects TRBV12-3 or TRBV12-4 to TRBJ2-5; possible D gene TRBD2, 7 bases. The V and J ends lost 2 bases and 1 base respectively, with 14 bases between them. The CDR3 has 16 residues. The CDR3 sequence is CASSLYAGGLQETQYF. CDR3 DNA: TGTGCCAGCAGTTTATACGCCGGGGGGCTCCAAGAGACCCAGTACTTC.

This chain connects TRBV4-3 to TRBJ2-1; TRBD2 agrees at 11 bases. This CDR3 region has 16 residues. Germline CDR1 LGHNA, CDR2 YSLEER. Trimming cost V 1 base and J 4 bases; bases outside gene matches: 3. The CDR3 is CASSQATSGVYNEQFF. CDR3 sequence (DNA): TGCGCCAGCAGCCAAGCGACTAGCGGGGTATACAATGAGCAGTTCTTC.

In its sample, this clonotype was seen many times. This rearrangement joins TRBV4-1 to TRBJ2-1; D assignment may be TRBD1 or TRBD2 (7 bases each). V lost 5 bases, J lost 5 bases, and 19 bases lay in between. This CDR3 contains 16 residues. CDR1 and CDR2 from the germline V gene are MGHRA and YSYEKL. The CDR3 protein is CASSTQTGREDNEQFF. The CDR3 nucleotides read TGCGCCAGCAGCACCCAGACAGGGAGGGAGGACAATGAGCAGTTCTTC.

About this clonotype itself: A much bigger clone sits one base away, suggesting this may be a read error. The genes are TRBV2 and TRBJ2-3, with D perhaps matching TRBD2 (5 bases). With 6 bases removed from V and 5 bases from J, the gap between germline ends came to 12 bases. The CDR3 loop spans 13 amino acids. Germline CDR1 is SNHLY and CDR2 is FYNNEI. CDR3 in amino acids: CASRAEGLDTQYF. The DNA of the CDR3 is TGTGCCAGCAGGGCGGAAGGACTAGATACGCAGTATTTT.

CDR3 bases: TGCGCCAGCAGCCGCGGCGGGACAGGGATTCCCACTAATGAAAAACTGTTTTTT. It translates to CASSRGGTGIPTNEKLFF. The J gene is TRBJ1-4, the V gene TRBV4-1, with TRBD1 identical over 9 bases. Germline V gene data show CDR1 as MGHRA and CDR2 as YSYEKL. The CDR3 spans 18 residues. V shed 4 bases and J 2 bases; nucleotides not matched to a gene: 11.

V gene TRBV7-3 combines with J gene TRBJ1-2; no clear D. Trimming stripped 5 bases from V and 7 bases from J, with 14 bases between. The V gene's germline CDR1 is SGHTA and CDR2 FQGTGA. The CDR3 loop spans 13 amino acids. This chain's CDR3 is CASSQTTTSGYTF. CDR3 in DNA: TGTGCCAGCAGCCAGACAACCACCAGTGGCTACACCTTC.

This clonotype has more than one count but fewer than ten. The chain is built from TRBV12-3 or TRBV12-4 and TRBJ1-6; D perhaps matches TRBD1 (5 bases). The CDR3 sequence is 15 residues long. Trimming stripped 7 bases from V and 7 bases from J, with 17 bases between. CDR3 coding DNA: TGTGCCAGCACTCCAGGCGGGACGGTGAATTCACCCCTCCACTTT. Its translation: CASTPGGTVNSPLHF.

This clonotype was picked up many times. The chain couples TRBV7-2 to TRBJ2-5; maybe TRBD1 (6 bases). The V gene lost 4 bases and the J gene lost 2 bases, with 8 bases spanning the gap. The CDR3 totals 13 residues. Germline V gene sequence: CDR1 SGHTA, CDR2 FQGNSA. The CDR3, as DNA: TGTGCCAGCAGCTACAGGGTTCAAGAGACCCAGTACTTC. Translating it yields CASSYRVQETQYF.